The rows below give T cell receptor beta chains drawn from one sample of a study of T cell responses to AZD1222 COVID-19 vaccine. TCRdb's copy holds only in-frame clones and misses some; the assay was immunoSEQ multiplex PCR. The sample has 95,000 to 100,000 clones; 90% are singletons. Source: peripheral blood, taken on day 0 of AZD1222 vaccination. Every receptor here comes from an adult in good health. Both conserved end residues are part of each CDR3.

j_gene,v_gene,CDR3aa
TRBJ1-1,TRBV27,CASRWDTDTEAFF
TRBJ1-1,TRBV5-6,CASSLGGRDGEAFF
TRBJ1-1,TRBV11-2,CASRIAQVAFF
TRBJ1-1,TRBV5-1,CASRSEGNTEAFF
TRBJ1-1,TRBV5-4,CASSPGGWQMGEAFF
TRBJ1-1,TRBV3-1/TRBV3-2,CASSQGGGTGEAFF
TRBJ2-7,TRBV29-1,CSVEEDPSGAFNSYEQYF
TRBJ2-1,TRBV6-5,CASSRGQDYNEQFF
TRBJ1-1,TRBV28,CASTKSMNTEAFF
TRBJ1-3,TRBV19,CASTSVASGNTIYF
TRBJ2-2,TRBV6-5,CASLTDIANTGELFF
TRBJ1-4,TRBV28,CASSSRQARNEKLFF
TRBJ1-5,TRBV24-1,CATSEPNQPQHF
TRBJ2-1,TRBV5-1,CASSFSTDSLGYNEQFF
TRBJ2-4,TRBV5-1,CASSLVFGGNLAKNIQYF
TRBJ2-7,TRBV5-1,CASSLGQGLGEQYF
TRBJ2-7,TRBV11-2,CASSLYQGHEQYF